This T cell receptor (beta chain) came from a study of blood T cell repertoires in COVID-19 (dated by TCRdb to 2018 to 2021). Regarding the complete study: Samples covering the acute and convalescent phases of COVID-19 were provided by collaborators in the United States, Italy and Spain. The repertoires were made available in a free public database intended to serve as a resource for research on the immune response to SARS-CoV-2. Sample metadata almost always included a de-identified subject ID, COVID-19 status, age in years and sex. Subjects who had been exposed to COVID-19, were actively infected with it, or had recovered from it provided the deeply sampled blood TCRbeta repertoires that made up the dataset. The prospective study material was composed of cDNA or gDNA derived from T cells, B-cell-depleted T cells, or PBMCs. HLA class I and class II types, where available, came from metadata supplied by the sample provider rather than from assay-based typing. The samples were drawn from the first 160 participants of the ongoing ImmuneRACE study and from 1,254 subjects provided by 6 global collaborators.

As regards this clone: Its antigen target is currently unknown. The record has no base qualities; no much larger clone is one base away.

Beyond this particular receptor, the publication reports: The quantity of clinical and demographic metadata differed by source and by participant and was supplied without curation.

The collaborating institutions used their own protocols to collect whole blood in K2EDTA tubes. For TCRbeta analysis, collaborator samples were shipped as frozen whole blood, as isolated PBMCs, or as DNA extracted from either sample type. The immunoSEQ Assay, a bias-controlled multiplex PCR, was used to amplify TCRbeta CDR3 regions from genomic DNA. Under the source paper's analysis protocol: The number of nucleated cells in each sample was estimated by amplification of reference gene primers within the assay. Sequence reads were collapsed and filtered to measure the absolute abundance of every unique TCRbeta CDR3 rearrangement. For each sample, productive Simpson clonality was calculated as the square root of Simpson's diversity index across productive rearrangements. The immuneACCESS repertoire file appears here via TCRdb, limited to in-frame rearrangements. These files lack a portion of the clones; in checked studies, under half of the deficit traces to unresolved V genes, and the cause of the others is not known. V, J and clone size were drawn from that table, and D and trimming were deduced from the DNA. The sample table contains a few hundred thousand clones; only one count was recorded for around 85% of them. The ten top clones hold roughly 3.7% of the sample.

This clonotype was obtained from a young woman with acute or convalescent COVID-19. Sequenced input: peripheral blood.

The CDR3 amino acid sequence is: CASISGRVGREKLFF. The nucleotide sequence is TGTGCCAGCATTTCAGGGAGGGTAGGCCGTGAAAAACTGTTTTTT. The rearrangement combines TRBV28 with TRBJ1-4; 5 matching bases give a weak D call of TRBD1. The CDR3 runs 15 residues from the cysteine to the phenylalanine. Of the read, only the CDR3 DNA is kept; its 45 bases are in frame from base 1. Per the germline V gene, MDHEN is the CDR1 and SYDVKM is the CDR2. At the junction V is shortened by 7 bases and J by 7 bases, with 19 bases in between.